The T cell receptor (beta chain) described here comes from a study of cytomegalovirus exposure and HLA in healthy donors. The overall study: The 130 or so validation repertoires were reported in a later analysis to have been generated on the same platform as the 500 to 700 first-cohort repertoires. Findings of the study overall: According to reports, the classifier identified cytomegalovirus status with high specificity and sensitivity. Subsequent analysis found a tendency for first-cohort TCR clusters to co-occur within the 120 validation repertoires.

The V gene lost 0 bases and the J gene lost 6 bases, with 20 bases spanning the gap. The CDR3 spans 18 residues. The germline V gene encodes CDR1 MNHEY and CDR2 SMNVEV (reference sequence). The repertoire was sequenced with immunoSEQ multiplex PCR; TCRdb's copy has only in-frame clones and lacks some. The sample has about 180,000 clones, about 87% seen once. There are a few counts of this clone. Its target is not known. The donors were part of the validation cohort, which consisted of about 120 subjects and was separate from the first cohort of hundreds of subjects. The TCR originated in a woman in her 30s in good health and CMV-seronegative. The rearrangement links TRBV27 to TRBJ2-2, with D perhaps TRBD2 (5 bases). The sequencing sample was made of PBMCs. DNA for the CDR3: TGTGCCAGCAGTTTATCTGTCCCCCGGGAAGAGTGGGCCGGGGAGCTGTTTTTT. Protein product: CASSLSVPREEWAGELFF.